Listed below are T cell receptor beta chains from one sample, sequenced in a study of blood T cells in healthy people across ages. Via MiXCR, TCRdb re-called the 5' RACE reads, giving one row per CDR3 protein. Of some 1.4 million distinct CDR3 sequences listed, about 40% are singletons. Sequenced: blood. The receptors here all came from a woman between 18 and 29 years old in good health. CDR3s leave out the opening cysteine and the closing phenylalanine or tryptophan. Fields, in order: CDR3 protein, clone size, J gene, V gene, D gene. The D gene is left open where the match is weak. The listing skips clone size in some rows; elsewhere it reads once, few, many or a size class.

ASSAGLAGFTDTQY few TRBJ2-3 TRBV9 TRBD2
ASSSDRWNSPLH few TRBJ1-6 TRBV7-9 TRBD1
ASSPPGGRGTDTQY once TRBJ2-3 TRBV18 TRBD2
ASSLTGTDYNEQF few TRBJ2-1 TRBV7-9 TRBD1
ASSQHARYGTDTQY - TRBJ2-3 TRBV14 -
ASRGNSGANVLT few TRBJ2-6 TRBV3-1 -
ASRLAGGQETQY - TRBJ2-5 TRBV28 TRBD2
ASSFAGSGYGYT - TRBJ1-2 TRBV27 -
SARGAVYEQY many TRBJ2-7 TRBV20-1 -
ASRTLQGRENTEAF - TRBJ1-1 TRBV5-1 -
ASSPSGGGLAKNIQY - TRBJ2-4 TRBV28 -
ASSYPRADTQY - TRBJ2-3 TRBV6-5 -
ASSAEGAGDSYNEQF - TRBJ2-1 TRBV13 TRBD2
ASSLVGRGVYEQY few TRBJ2-7 TRBV7-2 -
ASSQDTSARSYNEQF - TRBJ2-1 TRBV3-1 TRBD2
ASSHLDREGYGYT few TRBJ1-2 TRBV6-6 TRBD1
ASSEAPGAPYEQY few TRBJ2-7 TRBV6-1 -
ASSQDGGGAHTGELF - TRBJ2-2 TRBV4-2 TRBD2
ASSSRGGYEQY many TRBJ2-7 TRBV5-1 -
ASRPTGTYRLLNSPLH - TRBJ1-6 TRBV6-2/TRBV6-3 -
ASSQDRGSNQH - TRBJ1-5 TRBV4-1 -
SVEDRGDGYT many TRBJ1-2 TRBV29-1 TRBD1
ASSPLAGGKSYNEQF - TRBJ2-1 TRBV6-5 TRBD2
ASSTLHRYEQY - TRBJ2-7 TRBV6-5 -
ASSQGLAATYEQY many TRBJ2-7 TRBV3-1 TRBD2
AIKEGSEAF few TRBJ1-1 TRBV10-3 -
ASSQWEQLTDTQY - TRBJ2-3 TRBV7-9 -
ASSQEGFSGPYEQY few TRBJ2-7 TRBV4-1 -
ASSPPSGYGYT few TRBJ1-2 TRBV18 -
ASSPPILNEQY - TRBJ2-7 TRBV18 -
SVEISVTRY - TRBJ2-3 TRBV29-1 -
ASRRGGQGEKLF - TRBJ1-4 TRBV6-6 -
DSSFEDGTGTLSGKNIQY - TRBJ2-4 TRBV12-1 -
ASSVVGGELF few TRBJ2-2 TRBV2 -
ASGGTLQETQY - TRBJ2-5 TRBV6-1 -
ASSRNGGRVSTDTQY - TRBJ2-3 TRBV6-1 -
ASGKGTPSNEQY - TRBJ2-7 TRBV6-4 -
SASAPPGGGQETQY few TRBJ2-5 TRBV20-1 -
ASSLVPGGRAILGEQY - - TRBV7-2 TRBD2
ASSSRGEQY many TRBJ2-5 TRBV7-2 -
ASSYSTKRVGGPYEQY - TRBJ2-7 TRBV6-5 -
ASSQGTGERSPLH - TRBJ1-6 TRBV4-1 TRBD1
ASSSHSGLNEQF few TRBJ2-1 TRBV12-3/TRBV12-4 TRBD2
ASSDSPGGSTDTQY - TRBJ2-3 TRBV6-4 -
ASSLDNPIPF - TRBJ2-1 TRBV7-2 -